Listed here is a single T cell receptor beta chain. This clonotype was detected many times. No antigen is known for it. No base quality information exists; no much larger clone differs at one position. These data originate in a study of response to subunit inactivated influenza vaccine (dated by TCRdb to the late 2010s). As for the study more broadly: To follow how T cells responded to a trivalent subunit inactivated influenza vaccine, the researchers relied on deep quantitative profiling of the T cell receptor repertoire.

Results and caveats for the whole study, not just this receptor: The authors suggested that each seasonal influenza vaccination may recruit only a limited number of new T cells.

The library was prepared using RT-PCR. Sequencing used an Illumina HiSeq 2500. Using fastp at Q25 and MiXCR, TCRdb reprocessed the public reads and kept productive beta chains. CDR3 protein sequences are deduplicated, and each keeps its most common genes and DNA. The sample yields about 700,000 distinct CDR3 sequences; approximately 14% were counted once. 5.5% to 8% of the sample is in the top ten clones. CDR1 and CDR2 are drawn from the germline V gene (reference sequence): DFQATT, SNEGSKA. Between the V and J ends, shortened by 5 bases and 2 bases respectively, the junction contains 14 bases. Including the terminal cysteine and phenylalanine, the CDR3 comprises 14 residues. Of the read, only the CDR3 DNA is kept; its 42 bases are in frame from base 1.

Sequenced here: PBMCs from blood, sampled approximately 15 days before vaccination. This clonotype originated in a man aged 50-60 years who received an inactivated influenza vaccine. Donor details come from another sample of the same person, matched by shared clones. The rearranged chain carries TRBV20-1 and TRBJ2-3; tentative D gene TRBD2, with 6 bases matching. The bases are TGCAGTGCTCTGTCCCGGGAGATCACAGATACGCAGTATTTT. This is translated as CSALSREITDTQYF.